This T cell receptor (beta chain) emerged from a study of T-cell reconstitution after alpha-beta-depleted transplantation in children. Between the trimmed V and J ends, which lost 1 base and 7 bases, there was a span of 16 bases. The CDR3 spans 15 residues. Molecular barcoding with unique molecular identifiers was used for the TCRbeta library. TCRdb passed the PCR reads through MiXCR, listing each CDR3 protein once. Seen here are some 840,000 distinct CDR3 sequences, 15% to 20% observed once, and the top ten hold approximately 4.5%. This receptor was obtained from a male patient under 18 who had a stem cell transplant for acute lymphoblastic leukemia, so the T cells may come from the graft donor. This specimen consisted of PBMCs, mostly from graft donor cells, obtained 360 days after TCRalphabeta/CD19-depleted stem cell transplant. This chain links TRBV12-3 or TRBV12-4 with TRBJ2-5; unclear D gene. CDR3 sequence: CASSLGSGWEGTQYF. DNA of the CDR3: TGTGCCAGCAGTTTAGGGTCCGGATGGGAAGGGACCCAGTACTTC.